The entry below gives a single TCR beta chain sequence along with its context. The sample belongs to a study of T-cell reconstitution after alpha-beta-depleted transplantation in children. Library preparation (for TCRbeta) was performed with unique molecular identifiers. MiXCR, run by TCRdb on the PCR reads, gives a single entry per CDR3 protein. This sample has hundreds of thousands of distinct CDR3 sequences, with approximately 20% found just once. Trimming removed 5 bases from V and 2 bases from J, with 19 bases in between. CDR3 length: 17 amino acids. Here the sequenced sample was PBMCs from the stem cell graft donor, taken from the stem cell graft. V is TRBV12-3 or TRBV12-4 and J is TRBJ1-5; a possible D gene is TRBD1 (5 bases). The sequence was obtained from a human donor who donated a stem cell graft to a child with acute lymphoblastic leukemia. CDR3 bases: TGTGCCAGCAGTAGCCCCCTCCCAGGGCCTCGCAATCAGCCCCAGCATTTT. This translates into CASSSPLPGPRNQPQHF.